This is a list of T cell receptor beta chains from one sample in a study of control samples from healthy donors and cancer patients. TCRdb keeps only in-frame clones here, not all; method: immunoSEQ multiplex PCR. Of around 75,000 clones listed, 85% to 95% are singletons. The sequenced sample consisted of blood. Source of these receptors: a woman aged 60 to 75 in good health. Each CDR3 is given with its conserved first and last residue. The order of the fields is CDR3 length, J gene, clone size, D gene, V gene, CDR3 protein, CDR3 DNA. The D gene is left open where the match is weak. Clone size is shown for a subset of rows, as once, few, many or a class of expanded clone.

CDR3 length: 15
J gene: TRBJ2-7
clone size: NA
D gene: NA
V gene: TRBV11-3
CDR3 protein: CASTSRRSSSYEQYF
CDR3 DNA: TGTGCCAGCACATCTAGGAGGTCTAGCTCCTACGAGCAGTACTTC

CDR3 length: 13
J gene: TRBJ2-7
clone size: NA
D gene: NA
V gene: TRBV5-4
CDR3 protein: CASSLVYNYEQYF
CDR3 DNA: TGTGCCAGCAGCTTGGTATACAACTACGAGCAGTACTTC

CDR3 length: 14
J gene: TRBJ2-1
clone size: NA
D gene: TRBD2
V gene: TRBV4-3
CDR3 protein: CASSQALAVNEQFF
CDR3 DNA: TGCGCCAGCAGCCAAGCACTAGCGGTTAATGAGCAGTTCTTC

CDR3 length: 14
J gene: TRBJ1-1
clone size: once
D gene: NA
V gene: TRBV5-1
CDR3 protein: CASSFGAANTEAFF
CDR3 DNA: TGCGCCAGCAGCTTCGGGGCCGCGAACACTGAAGCTTTCTTT

CDR3 length: 13
J gene: TRBJ1-2
clone size: NA
D gene: NA
V gene: TRBV28
CDR3 protein: CAHQQGLDYGYTF
CDR3 DNA: TGTGCACACCAACAGGGCCTGGACTATGGCTACACCTTC

CDR3 length: 14
J gene: TRBJ1-1
clone size: NA
D gene: NA
V gene: TRBV28
CDR3 protein: CASSFLRLNTEAFF
CDR3 DNA: TGTGCCAGCAGTTTCCTCCGTTTGAACACTGAAGCTTTCTTT

CDR3 length: 16
J gene: TRBJ2-6
clone size: NA
D gene: TRBD1
V gene: TRBV10-3
CDR3 protein: CAISTGTGAGANVLTF
CDR3 DNA: TGTGCCATCAGCACCGGGACAGGGGCTGGGGCCAACGTCCTGACTTTC

CDR3 length: 15
J gene: TRBJ2-1
clone size: NA
D gene: NA
V gene: TRBV6-2/TRBV6-3
CDR3 protein: CASSYSVRPYNEQFF
CDR3 DNA: TGTGCCAGCAGTTACTCCGTCAGACCCTACAATGAGCAGTTCTTC

CDR3 length: 13
J gene: TRBJ1-5
clone size: NA
D gene: TRBD1
V gene: TRBV2
CDR3 protein: CASSGTGRQPQHF
CDR3 DNA: TGTGCCAGCAGTGGGACAGGACGGCAGCCCCAGCATTTT

CDR3 length: 12
J gene: TRBJ2-5
clone size: few
D gene: NA
V gene: TRBV25-1
CDR3 protein: CASSLNAETQYF
CDR3 DNA: TGTGCCAGCAGTCTTAACGCGGAGACCCAGTACTTC

CDR3 length: 16
J gene: TRBJ2-7
clone size: NA
D gene: NA
V gene: TRBV4-3
CDR3 protein: CASSQDARAFSYEQYF
CDR3 DNA: TGCGCCAGCAGCCAAGACGCGCGGGCCTTCTCCTACGAGCAGTACTTC

CDR3 length: 18
J gene: TRBJ1-2
clone size: NA
D gene: TRBD1
V gene: TRBV6-4
CDR3 protein: CASSAPANGTGKGYGYTF
CDR3 DNA: TGTGCCAGCAGTGCCCCTGCTAATGGGACAGGGAAAGGGTATGGCTACACCTTC

CDR3 length: 15
J gene: TRBJ2-7
clone size: NA
D gene: NA
V gene: TRBV7-8
CDR3 protein: CASSLAVGNSYEQYF
CDR3 DNA: TGTGCCAGCAGCTTAGCGGTCGGAAACTCCTACGAGCAGTACTTC

CDR3 length: 15
J gene: TRBJ1-2
clone size: NA
D gene: NA
V gene: TRBV28
CDR3 protein: CASSPPRATNYGYTF
CDR3 DNA: TGTGCCAGCAGCCCTCCGAGGGCTACCAACTATGGCTACACCTTC

CDR3 length: 13
J gene: TRBJ2-1
clone size: NA
D gene: TRBD1
V gene: TRBV6-5
CDR3 protein: CASVQQGAAEQFF
CDR3 DNA: TGTGCCAGCGTACAGCAGGGGGCGGCTGAGCAGTTCTTC

CDR3 length: 13
J gene: TRBJ1-4
clone size: once
D gene: NA
V gene: TRBV7-9
CDR3 protein: CASSSPRGEKLFF
CDR3 DNA: TGTGCCAGCAGCTCCCCGAGGGGAGAAAAACTGTTTTTT

CDR3 length: 12
J gene: TRBJ2-5
clone size: once
D gene: NA
V gene: TRBV7-8
CDR3 protein: CASSPSAETQYF
CDR3 DNA: TGTGCCAGCAGCCCTAGCGCGGAGACCCAGTACTTC

CDR3 length: 18
J gene: TRBJ2-7
clone size: NA
D gene: NA
V gene: TRBV5-1
CDR3 protein: CASSPTHVAGRVPVEQYF
CDR3 DNA: TGCGCCAGCAGCCCGACACATGTAGCTGGGCGGGTCCCCGTCGAGCAGTACTTC

CDR3 length: 12
J gene: TRBJ2-1
clone size: NA
D gene: TRBD1
V gene: TRBV3-1/TRBV3-2
CDR3 protein: CASNNRGNEQFF
CDR3 DNA: TGTGCCAGCAACAACAGGGGCAATGAGCAGTTCTTC

CDR3 length: 19
J gene: TRBJ2-1
clone size: NA
D gene: TRBD2
V gene: TRBV7-2
CDR3 protein: CASSRPGLAGQSSYNEQFF
CDR3 DNA: TGTGCCAGCAGCAGGCCGGGACTAGCGGGTCAGAGCTCCTACAATGAGCAGTTCTTC

CDR3 length: 12
J gene: TRBJ2-1
clone size: NA
D gene: NA
V gene: TRBV19
CDR3 protein: CATRIGGNEQFF
CDR3 DNA: TGTGCCACCCGCATCGGAGGGAATGAGCAGTTCTTC

CDR3 length: 15
J gene: TRBJ1-3
clone size: once
D gene: TRBD1
V gene: TRBV6-5
CDR3 protein: CASSIQGGTGNTIYF
CDR3 DNA: TGTGCCAGCAGTATCCAGGGGGGAACTGGAAACACCATATATTTT

CDR3 length: 13
J gene: TRBJ1-1
clone size: NA
D gene: NA
V gene: TRBV18
CDR3 protein: CASLQGENTEAFF
CDR3 DNA: TGTGCCAGTCTACAGGGTGAGAACACTGAAGCTTTCTTT

CDR3 length: 12
J gene: TRBJ1-1
clone size: once
D gene: NA
V gene: TRBV25-1
CDR3 protein: CASRTRLQPAFF
CDR3 DNA: TGTGCCAGCCGGACCCGGCTCCAACCGGCTTTCTTT

CDR3 length: 18
J gene: TRBJ2-3
clone size: NA
D gene: TRBD2
V gene: TRBV29-1
CDR3 protein: CSVEGALTSGVFTDTQYF
CDR3 DNA: TGCAGCGTTGAAGGAGCACTCACTAGCGGGGTTTTCACAGATACGCAGTATTTT

CDR3 length: 13
J gene: TRBJ1-4
clone size: NA
D gene: NA
V gene: TRBV28
CDR3 protein: CASSLEVNEKLFF
CDR3 DNA: TGTGCCAGCAGTTTAGAGGTTAATGAAAAACTGTTTTTT

CDR3 length: 15
J gene: TRBJ1-1
clone size: once
D gene: NA
V gene: TRBV30
CDR3 protein: CAWIVTGTSNTEAFF
CDR3 DNA: TGTGCCTGGATAGTAACCGGGACATCGAACACTGAAGCTTTCTTT

CDR3 length: 15
J gene: TRBJ1-4
clone size: NA
D gene: NA
V gene: TRBV6-1
CDR3 protein: CASSEAGAGNEKLFF
CDR3 DNA: TGTGCCAGCAGTGAAGCGGGGGCAGGGAATGAAAAACTGTTTTTT

CDR3 length: 14
J gene: TRBJ1-2
clone size: NA
D gene: TRBD1
V gene: TRBV28
CDR3 protein: CASSSDRDAYGYTF
CDR3 DNA: TGTGCCAGCAGTTCTGACAGGGATGCCTATGGCTACACCTTC

CDR3 length: 12
J gene: TRBJ2-2
clone size: once
D gene: NA
V gene: TRBV18
CDR3 protein: CASSPPVRELFF
CDR3 DNA: TGTGCCAGCTCACCACCGGTGAGGGAGCTGTTTTTT

CDR3 length: 16
J gene: TRBJ1-2
clone size: NA
D gene: NA
V gene: TRBV18
CDR3 protein: CASSQRDTGGGYGYTF
CDR3 DNA: TGTGCCAGCTCACAAAGGGACACGGGAGGAGGCTATGGCTACACCTTC

CDR3 length: 15
J gene: TRBJ1-3
clone size: once
D gene: NA
V gene: TRBV5-1
CDR3 protein: CASSLAGYSGNTIYF
CDR3 DNA: TGCGCCAGCAGCTTGGCGGGTTACTCTGGAAACACCATATATTTT

CDR3 length: 15
J gene: TRBJ2-7
clone size: NA
D gene: TRBD2
V gene: TRBV28
CDR3 protein: CASRASGRVSYEQYF
CDR3 DNA: TGTGCCAGCAGGGCCAGCGGGAGGGTTTCATACGAGCAGTACTTC

CDR3 length: 14
J gene: TRBJ1-6
clone size: NA
D gene: NA
V gene: TRBV29-1
CDR3 protein: CSAGQGRGDSPLHF
CDR3 DNA: TGCAGCGCCGGGCAGGGTCGGGGAGATTCACCCCTCCACTTT

CDR3 length: 16
J gene: TRBJ1-3
clone size: NA
D gene: NA
V gene: TRBV5-5
CDR3 protein: CASREEGQGRGNTIYF
CDR3 DNA: TGTGCCAGCAGGGAAGAAGGACAAGGGAGGGGAAACACCATATATTTT

CDR3 length: 14
J gene: TRBJ2-7
clone size: NA
D gene: TRBD2
V gene: TRBV6-5
CDR3 protein: CASSLGTGGGEQYF
CDR3 DNA: TGTGCCAGCAGTTTAGGGACGGGGGGTGGCGAGCAGTACTTC

CDR3 length: 16
J gene: TRBJ2-2
clone size: NA
D gene: NA
V gene: TRBV10-2
CDR3 protein: CASSTGDRVDAGELFF
CDR3 DNA: TGCGCCAGCAGTACGGGAGACAGGGTAGATGCCGGGGAGCTGTTTTTT

CDR3 length: 15
J gene: TRBJ1-4
clone size: NA
D gene: TRBD1
V gene: TRBV28
CDR3 protein: CASRSPGGNNEKLFF
CDR3 DNA: TGTGCCAGCAGGTCCCCAGGGGGTAATAATGAAAAACTGTTTTTT

CDR3 length: 15
J gene: TRBJ2-2
clone size: NA
D gene: NA
V gene: TRBV7-2
CDR3 protein: CASSLRQTHTGELFF
CDR3 DNA: TGTGCCAGCAGCTTGAGACAGACCCACACCGGGGAGCTGTTTTTT

CDR3 length: 15
J gene: TRBJ2-1
clone size: NA
D gene: NA
V gene: TRBV14
CDR3 protein: CASSPGNRPRHEQFF
CDR3 DNA: TGTGCCAGCAGCCCAGGAAATCGCCCCCGTCATGAGCAGTTCTTC

CDR3 length: 14
J gene: TRBJ1-1
clone size: NA
D gene: NA
V gene: TRBV7-9
CDR3 protein: CASSLAGDNTEAFF
CDR3 DNA: TGTGCCAGCAGCTTAGCAGGAGATAACACTGAAGCTTTCTTT

CDR3 length: 13
J gene: TRBJ2-1
clone size: NA
D gene: NA
V gene: TRBV6-4
CDR3 protein: CASSVMRGNEQFF
CDR3 DNA: TGTGCCAGCAGTGTAATGAGAGGGAATGAGCAGTTCTTC

CDR3 length: 14
J gene: TRBJ2-7
clone size: NA
D gene: NA
V gene: TRBV7-9
CDR3 protein: CASSPTAGSYEQYF
CDR3 DNA: TGTGCCAGCAGCCCGACTGCCGGCTCCTACGAGCAGTACTTC

CDR3 length: 14
J gene: TRBJ2-7
clone size: NA
D gene: TRBD1
V gene: TRBV3-1/TRBV3-2
CDR3 protein: CASSPWTGGGEQYF
CDR3 DNA: TGTGCCAGCAGCCCTTGGACAGGGGGTGGTGAGCAGTACTTC

CDR3 length: 16
J gene: TRBJ2-1
clone size: NA
D gene: NA
V gene: TRBV9
CDR3 protein: CASSSRVDPRYNEQFF
CDR3 DNA: TGTGCCAGCAGCTCCAGGGTCGATCCGAGGTACAATGAGCAGTTCTTC

CDR3 length: 18
J gene: TRBJ2-2
clone size: NA
D gene: NA
V gene: TRBV30
CDR3 protein: CASRQGGIYSYSTGELFF
CDR3 DNA: TGTGCCTCCAGACAGGGAGGGATATATAGTTATAGCACCGGGGAGCTGTTTTTT

CDR3 length: 12
J gene: TRBJ1-1
clone size: NA
D gene: NA
V gene: TRBV7-9
CDR3 protein: CASSLSNTEAFF
CDR3 DNA: TGTGCCAGCAGCTTATCTAACACTGAAGCTTTCTTT

CDR3 length: 16
J gene: TRBJ2-2
clone size: NA
D gene: NA
V gene: TRBV7-8
CDR3 protein: CASSLAARPNTGELFF
CDR3 DNA: TGTGCCAGCAGCTTAGCAGCTAGACCAAACACCGGGGAGCTGTTTTTT

CDR3 length: 17
J gene: TRBJ2-4
clone size: once
D gene: TRBD2
V gene: TRBV16
CDR3 protein: CASSQPLAGGPGNIQYF
CDR3 DNA: TGTGCCAGCAGCCAGCCTCTAGCGGGAGGGCCTGGAAACATTCAGTACTTC

CDR3 length: 16
J gene: TRBJ2-5
clone size: NA
D gene: TRBD2
V gene: TRBV28
CDR3 protein: CASTSGGAGAQETQYF
CDR3 DNA: TGTGCCAGCACCTCCGGGGGGGCGGGAGCTCAAGAGACCCAGTACTTC

CDR3 length: 13
J gene: TRBJ1-1
clone size: few
D gene: NA
V gene: TRBV2
CDR3 protein: CASSDGRNTEAFF
CDR3 DNA: TGTGCCAGCAGCGACGGCCGGAACACTGAAGCTTTCTTT

CDR3 length: 16
J gene: TRBJ1-4
clone size: NA
D gene: TRBD1
V gene: TRBV28
CDR3 protein: CASSSPATGVGEKLFF
CDR3 DNA: TGTGCCAGCAGCTCCCCCGCGACAGGGGTAGGTGAAAAACTGTTTTTT

CDR3 length: 17
J gene: TRBJ2-7
clone size: once
D gene: TRBD2
V gene: TRBV3-1/TRBV3-2
CDR3 protein: CASSQDTSGRLPYEQYF
CDR3 DNA: TGTGCCAGCAGCCAAGACACTAGCGGGAGACTCCCCTACGAGCAGTACTTC

CDR3 length: 15
J gene: TRBJ2-2
clone size: NA
D gene: NA
V gene: TRBV28
CDR3 protein: CASWGGRGGTGELFF
CDR3 DNA: TGTGCCAGCTGGGGGGGCAGGGGAGGCACCGGGGAGCTGTTTTTT

CDR3 length: 14
J gene: TRBJ2-7
clone size: NA
D gene: TRBD1
V gene: TRBV29-1
CDR3 protein: CSGGTGASSYEQYF
CDR3 DNA: TGCAGCGGTGGGACAGGGGCGTCCTCCTACGAGCAGTACTTC

CDR3 length: 17
J gene: TRBJ2-1
clone size: NA
D gene: TRBD2
V gene: TRBV28
CDR3 protein: CASTGTSGRALYNEQFF
CDR3 DNA: TGTGCCAGCACCGGGACTAGCGGGAGGGCCCTCTACAATGAGCAGTTCTTC

CDR3 length: 16
J gene: TRBJ1-5
clone size: NA
D gene: NA
V gene: TRBV7-2
CDR3 protein: CASSSQGTSGNQPQHF
CDR3 DNA: TGTGCCAGCAGCTCACAGGGAACCAGCGGCAATCAGCCCCAGCATTTT

CDR3 length: 12
J gene: TRBJ1-1
clone size: few
D gene: NA
V gene: TRBV7-9
CDR3 protein: CASSPMNTEAFF
CDR3 DNA: TGTGCCAGCAGCCCGATGAACACTGAAGCTTTCTTT

CDR3 length: 13
J gene: TRBJ2-5
clone size: NA
D gene: NA
V gene: TRBV6-5
CDR3 protein: CASSYGVAGTQYF
CDR3 DNA: TGTGCCAGCAGTTACGGGGTCGCCGGGACCCAGTACTTC